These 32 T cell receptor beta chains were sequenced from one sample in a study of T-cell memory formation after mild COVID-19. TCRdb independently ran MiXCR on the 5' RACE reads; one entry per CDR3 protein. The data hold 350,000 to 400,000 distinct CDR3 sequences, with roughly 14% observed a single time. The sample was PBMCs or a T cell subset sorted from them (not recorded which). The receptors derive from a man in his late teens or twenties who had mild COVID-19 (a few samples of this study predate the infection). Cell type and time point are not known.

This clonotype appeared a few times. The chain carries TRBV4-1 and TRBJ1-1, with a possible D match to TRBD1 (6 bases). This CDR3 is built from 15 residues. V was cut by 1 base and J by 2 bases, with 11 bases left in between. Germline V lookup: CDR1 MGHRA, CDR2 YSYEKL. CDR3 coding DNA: TGCGCCAGCAGCCAAGGGCAGGGGCCAAACACTGAAGCTTTCTTT. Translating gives CASSQGQGPNTEAFF.

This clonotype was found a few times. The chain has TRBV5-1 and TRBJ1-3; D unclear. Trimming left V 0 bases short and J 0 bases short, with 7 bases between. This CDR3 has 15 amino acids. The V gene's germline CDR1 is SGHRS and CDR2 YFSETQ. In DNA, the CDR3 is TGCGCCAGCAGCTTGGGGGAGGACTCTGGAAACACCATATATTTT. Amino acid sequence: CASSLGEDSGNTIYF.

Here the CDR3 reads CASIRDTNQPQHF. The CDR3 nucleotides read TGTGCCAGCATCCGGGACACAAATCAGCCCCAGCATTTT. The chain is built from TRBV12-3 or TRBV12-4 and TRBJ1-5, with TRBD1 as a possible D gene (6 bases). The ends were cut back, 7 bases at V and 4 bases at J, with 11 bases in the middle. This CDR3 contains 13 residues.

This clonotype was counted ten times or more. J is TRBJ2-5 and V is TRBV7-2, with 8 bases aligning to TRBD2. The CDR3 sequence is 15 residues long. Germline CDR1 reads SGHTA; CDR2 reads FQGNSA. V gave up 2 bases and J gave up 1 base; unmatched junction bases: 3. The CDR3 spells CASSLLAGSQETQYF. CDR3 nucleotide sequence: TGTGCCAGCAGCTTATTAGCGGGGAGCCAAGAGACCCAGTACTTC.

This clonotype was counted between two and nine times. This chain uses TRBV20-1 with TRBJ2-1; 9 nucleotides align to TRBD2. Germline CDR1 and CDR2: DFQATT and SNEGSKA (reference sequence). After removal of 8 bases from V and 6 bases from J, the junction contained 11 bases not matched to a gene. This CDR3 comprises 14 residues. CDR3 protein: CSPWPAGGTNEQFF. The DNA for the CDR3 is TGCAGTCCCTGGCCTGCGGGGGGGACCAATGAGCAGTTCTTC.

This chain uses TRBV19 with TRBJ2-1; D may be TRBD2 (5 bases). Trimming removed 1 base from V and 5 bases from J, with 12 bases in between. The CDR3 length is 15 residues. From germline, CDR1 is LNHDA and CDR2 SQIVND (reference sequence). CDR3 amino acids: CASSIAAESNNEQFF. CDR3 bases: TGTGCCAGTAGTATAGCAGCGGAGAGTAACAATGAGCAGTTCTTC.

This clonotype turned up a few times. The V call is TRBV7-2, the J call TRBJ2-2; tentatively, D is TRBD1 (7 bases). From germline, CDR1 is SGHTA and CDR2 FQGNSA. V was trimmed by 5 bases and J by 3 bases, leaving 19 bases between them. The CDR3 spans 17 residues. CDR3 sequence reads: CASSVGSGGLDTGELFF. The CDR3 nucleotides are TGTGCCAGCAGCGTAGGATCAGGGGGGTTGGACACCGGGGAGCTGTTTTTT.

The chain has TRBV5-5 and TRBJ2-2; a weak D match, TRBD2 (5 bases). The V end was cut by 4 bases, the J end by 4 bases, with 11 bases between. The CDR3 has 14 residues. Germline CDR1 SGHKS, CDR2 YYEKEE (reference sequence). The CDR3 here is CASSLGIFTGELFF. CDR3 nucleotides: TGTGCCAGCAGCCTCGGGATCTTCACCGGGGAGCTGTTTTTT.

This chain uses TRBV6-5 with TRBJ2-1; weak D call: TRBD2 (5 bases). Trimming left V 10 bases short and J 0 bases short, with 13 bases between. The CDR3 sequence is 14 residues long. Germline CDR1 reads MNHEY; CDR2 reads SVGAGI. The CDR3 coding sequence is TGTGCCACCGGGCCGGGGAGCTCCTACAATGAGCAGTTCTTC. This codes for CATGPGSSYNEQFF.

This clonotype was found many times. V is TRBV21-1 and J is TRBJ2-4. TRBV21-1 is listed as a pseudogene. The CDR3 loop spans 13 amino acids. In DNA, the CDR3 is TGTGCCAGCAGCAAAGGGAGCGAAAACATTCAGTACTTC. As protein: CASSKGSENIQYF.

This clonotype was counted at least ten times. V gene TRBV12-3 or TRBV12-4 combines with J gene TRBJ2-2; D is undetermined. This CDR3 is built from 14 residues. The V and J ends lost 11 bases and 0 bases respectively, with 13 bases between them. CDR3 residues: CAAGASSNTGELFF. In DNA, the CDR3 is TGTGCCGCCGGCGCGTCCTCGAACACCGGGGAGCTGTTTTTT.

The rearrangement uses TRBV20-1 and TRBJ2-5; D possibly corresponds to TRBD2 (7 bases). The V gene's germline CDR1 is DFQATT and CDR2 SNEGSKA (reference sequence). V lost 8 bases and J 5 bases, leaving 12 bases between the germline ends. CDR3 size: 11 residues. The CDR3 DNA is TGCAGTACGGGGGGCCGGGAGACCCAGTACTTC. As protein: CSTGGRETQYF.

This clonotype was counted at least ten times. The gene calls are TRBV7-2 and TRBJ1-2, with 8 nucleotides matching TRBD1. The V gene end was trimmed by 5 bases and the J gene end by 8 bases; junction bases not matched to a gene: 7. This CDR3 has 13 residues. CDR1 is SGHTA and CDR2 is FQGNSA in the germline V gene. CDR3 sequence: CASSRDRGGGYTF. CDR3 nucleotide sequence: TGTGCCAGCAGCCGTGACAGGGGAGGAGGCTACACCTTC.

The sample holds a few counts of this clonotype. DNA of the CDR3: TGCAGCGTAGAAAGGGACAGGAACACTGAAGCTTTCTTT. Its protein product is CSVERDRNTEAFF. V gene TRBV29-1 combines with J gene TRBJ1-1, with TRBD1 matching over 7 bases. CDR1 is SQVTM and CDR2 is ANQGSEA in the germline V gene. The CDR3 contains 13 residues. V shed 6 bases and J 1 base; nucleotides not matched to a gene: 5.

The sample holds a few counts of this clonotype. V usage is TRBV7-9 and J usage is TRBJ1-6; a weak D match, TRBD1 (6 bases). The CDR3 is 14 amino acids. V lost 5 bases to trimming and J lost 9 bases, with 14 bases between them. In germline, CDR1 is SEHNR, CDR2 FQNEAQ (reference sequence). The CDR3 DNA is TGTGCCAGCAGCCTTACAGGGCGGGGTTCACCCCTCCACTTT. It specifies CASSLTGRGSPLHF.

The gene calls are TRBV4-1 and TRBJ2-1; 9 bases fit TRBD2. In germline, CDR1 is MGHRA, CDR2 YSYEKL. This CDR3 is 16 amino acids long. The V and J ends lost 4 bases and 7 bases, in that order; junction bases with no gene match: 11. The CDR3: CASSLRRLAVSNEQFF. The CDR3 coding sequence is TGCGCCAGCAGCCTCAGGAGACTAGCGGTCTCGAATGAGCAGTTCTTC.

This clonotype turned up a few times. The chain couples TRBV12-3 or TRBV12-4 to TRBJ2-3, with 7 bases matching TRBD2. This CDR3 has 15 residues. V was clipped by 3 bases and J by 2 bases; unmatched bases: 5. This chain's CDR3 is CASSFWGGNTDTQYF. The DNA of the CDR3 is TGTGCCAGCAGTTTTTGGGGGGGGAACACAGATACGCAGTATTTT.

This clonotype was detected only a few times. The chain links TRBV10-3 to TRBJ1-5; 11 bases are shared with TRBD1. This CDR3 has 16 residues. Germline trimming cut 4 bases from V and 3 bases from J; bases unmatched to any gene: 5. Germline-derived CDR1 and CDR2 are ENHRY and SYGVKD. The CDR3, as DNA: TGTGCCATCAGTGGCCAGGACAGGGGGCTCAATCAGCCCCAGCATTTT. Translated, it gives CAISGQDRGLNQPQHF.

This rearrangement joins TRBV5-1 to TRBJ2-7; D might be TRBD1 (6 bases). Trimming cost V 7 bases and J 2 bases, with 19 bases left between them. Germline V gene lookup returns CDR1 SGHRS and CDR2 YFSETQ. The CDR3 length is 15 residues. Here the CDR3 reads CASQAGAPFTYEQYF. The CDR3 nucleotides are TGCGCCAGCCAAGCAGGGGCCCCGTTTACCTACGAGCAGTACTTC.

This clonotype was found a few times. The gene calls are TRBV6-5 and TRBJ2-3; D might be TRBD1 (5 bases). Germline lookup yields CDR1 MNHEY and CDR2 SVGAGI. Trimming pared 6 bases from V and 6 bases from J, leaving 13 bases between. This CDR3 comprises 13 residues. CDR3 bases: TGTGCCAGCAGACACTCCAGGGTTGATACGCAGTATTTT. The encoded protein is CASRHSRVDTQYF.

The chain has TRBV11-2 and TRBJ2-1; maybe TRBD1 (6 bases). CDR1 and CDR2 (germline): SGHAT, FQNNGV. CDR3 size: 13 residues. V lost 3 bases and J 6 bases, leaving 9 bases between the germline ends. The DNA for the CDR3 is TGTGCCAGCAGCTTTACAGGGTCCAATGAGCAGTTCTTC. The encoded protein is CASSFTGSNEQFF.

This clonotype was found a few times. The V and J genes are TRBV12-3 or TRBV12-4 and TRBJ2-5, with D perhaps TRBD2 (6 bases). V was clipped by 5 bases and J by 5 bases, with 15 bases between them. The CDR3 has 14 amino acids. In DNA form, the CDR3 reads TGTGCCAGCAGTCCGACGCGAGGGACTGAGACCCAGTACTTC. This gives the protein CASSPTRGTETQYF.

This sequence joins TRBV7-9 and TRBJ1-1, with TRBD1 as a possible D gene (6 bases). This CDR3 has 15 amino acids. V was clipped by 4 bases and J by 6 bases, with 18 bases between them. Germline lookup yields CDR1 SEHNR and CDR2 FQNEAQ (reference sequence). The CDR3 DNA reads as TGTGCCAGCAGCTCCCCTTATCGGGGGCACTCTGAAGCTTTCTTT. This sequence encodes CASSSPYRGHSEAFF.

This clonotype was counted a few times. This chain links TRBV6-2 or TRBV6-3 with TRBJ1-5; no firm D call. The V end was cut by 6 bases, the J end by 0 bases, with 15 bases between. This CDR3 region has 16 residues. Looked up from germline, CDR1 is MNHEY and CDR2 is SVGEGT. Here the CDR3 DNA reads TGTGCCAGCAGAAAGGATACGGGGTATAGCAATCAGCCCCAGCATTTT. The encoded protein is CASRKDTGYSNQPQHF.

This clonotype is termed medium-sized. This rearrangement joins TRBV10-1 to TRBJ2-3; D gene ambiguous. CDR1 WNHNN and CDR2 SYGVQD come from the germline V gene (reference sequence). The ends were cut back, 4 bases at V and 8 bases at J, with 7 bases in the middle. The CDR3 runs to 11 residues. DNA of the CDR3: TGCGCCAGCAGTGGAATTGGTACGCAGTATTTT. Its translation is CASSGIGTQYF.

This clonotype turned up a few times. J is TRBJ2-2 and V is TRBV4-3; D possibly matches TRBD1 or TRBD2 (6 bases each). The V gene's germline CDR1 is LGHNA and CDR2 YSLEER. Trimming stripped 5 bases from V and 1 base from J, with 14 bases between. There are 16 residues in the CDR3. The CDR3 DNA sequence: TGCGCCAGCAGCGGGGGGCTATTACAGAACACCGGGGAGCTGTTTTTT. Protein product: CASSGGLLQNTGELFF.

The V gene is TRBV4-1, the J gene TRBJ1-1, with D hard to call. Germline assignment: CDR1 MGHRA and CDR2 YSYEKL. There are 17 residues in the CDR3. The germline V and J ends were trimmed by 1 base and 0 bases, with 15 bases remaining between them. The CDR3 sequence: CASSQARSRQLNTEAFF. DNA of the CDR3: TGCGCCAGCAGCCAAGCCCGGTCGAGACAACTGAACACTGAAGCTTTCTTT.

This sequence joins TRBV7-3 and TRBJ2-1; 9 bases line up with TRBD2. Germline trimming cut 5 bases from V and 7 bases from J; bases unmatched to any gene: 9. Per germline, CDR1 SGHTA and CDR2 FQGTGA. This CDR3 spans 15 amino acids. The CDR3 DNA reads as TGTGCCAGCAGCCCGCGGGGGGGGATGGGAAATGAGCAGTTCTTC. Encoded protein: CASSPRGGMGNEQFF.

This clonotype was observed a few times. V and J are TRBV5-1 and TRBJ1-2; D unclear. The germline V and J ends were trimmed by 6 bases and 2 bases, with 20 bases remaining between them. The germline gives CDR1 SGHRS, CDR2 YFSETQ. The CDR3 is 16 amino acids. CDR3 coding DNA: TGCGCCAGCATCGCAAGTCCAGGAGATGAGAACTATGGCTACACCTTC. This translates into CASIASPGDENYGYTF.

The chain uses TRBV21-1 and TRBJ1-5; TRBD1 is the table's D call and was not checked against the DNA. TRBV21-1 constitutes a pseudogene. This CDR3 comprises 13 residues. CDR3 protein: CASSKAEGWPQHF. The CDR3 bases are TGTGCCAGCAGCAAAGCTGAGGGGTGGCCCCAGCATTTT.

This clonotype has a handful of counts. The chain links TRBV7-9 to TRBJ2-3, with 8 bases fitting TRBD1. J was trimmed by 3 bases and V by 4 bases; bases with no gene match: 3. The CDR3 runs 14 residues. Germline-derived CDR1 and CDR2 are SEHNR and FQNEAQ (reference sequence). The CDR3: CASSYTGGTDTQYF. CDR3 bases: TGTGCCAGCAGCTACACAGGGGGGACAGATACGCAGTATTTT.

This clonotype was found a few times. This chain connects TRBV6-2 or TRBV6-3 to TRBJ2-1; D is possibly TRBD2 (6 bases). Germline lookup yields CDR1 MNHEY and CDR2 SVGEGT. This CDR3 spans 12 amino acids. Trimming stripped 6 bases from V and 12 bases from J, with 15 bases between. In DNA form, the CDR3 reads TGTGCCAGCAGCCAGCGGGCGAGGGGGCAGTTCTTC. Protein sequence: CASSQRARGQFF.